This TCR beta chain emerged from a study of blood T cell repertoires in COVID-19 (TCRdb year 2020). Describing the broader study: The collaborator samples originated in the United States, Italy and Spain and spanned the acute and convalescent phases of COVID-19. The material from the prospective study consisted of cDNA or gDNA derived from T cells, B-cell-depleted T cells, or PBMCs. The dataset comprised deeply sampled blood TCRbeta repertoires from subjects exposed to, actively infected with, or recovered from COVID-19. A freely available public database, intended as a resource for researchers studying the immune response to SARS-CoV-2, is where the repertoires were released. Samples were obtained from the ongoing ImmuneRACE study (first 160 participants) and from approximately 1,200 subjects provided by 6 global collaborators. The sample metadata nearly always contained a de-identified subject ID, COVID-19 status, age in years and sex. Where available, HLA class I and class II types were obtained from metadata supplied by the sample provider rather than from assay-based typing.

CDR1 and CDR2 are read off the germline V gene as SNHLY and FYNNEI. V and J lose 3 bases and 8 bases, and a span of 8 bases separates them. From the cysteine up to the phenylalanine, the CDR3 has a length of 13 residues. Of the read, only the CDR3 DNA is kept; its 39 bases are in frame from base 1. General conclusions and limits of the study: The amount of clinical and demographic metadata varied by source and participant and was provided uncurated.

In the prospective study, participants were about 18 to 100 years old, resided in 24 geographic areas of the United States, and were enrolled through a virtual design. To assign participants to cohorts, the prospective study relied on clinical history that participants themselves reported in a screening survey and a study questionnaire. Recovered participants in ImmuneRACE Cohort 3 were defined by two consecutive negative NP/OP PCR tests, clearance by a healthcare professional, or resolution of symptoms. In the prospective study, whole blood, serum and a nasopharyngeal or oropharyngeal swab were collected from each participant by mobile phlebotomists. Over a roughly 2-month period, participants in the prospective study had the option of providing additional blood draws and questionnaires. Prospective study blood samples were shipped either frozen or at room temperature before DNA extraction. On this clone itself: This receptor's antigen is unknown. No much larger clone exists at a distance of one base, and base qualities are not known.

TCRbeta CDR3 regions were amplified from genomic DNA by means of the immunoSEQ Assay, a bias-controlled multiplex PCR. Regarding the original processing steps: The number of nucleated cells in each sample was estimated from the amplification of reference gene primers within the assay. To quantify the absolute abundance of each unique TCRbeta CDR3 rearrangement, sequence reads were collapsed and filtered. For each sample, productive Simpson clonality was calculated as the square root of Simpson's diversity index across productive rearrangements. TCRdb limited this immuneACCESS table to in-frame rearrangements with V and J called. A share of clones is missing; checked studies link under half to unresolved V genes, and the rest is unexplained. V and J calls and clone size follow that table, whereas D and trimming were derived from the DNA. Recorded for this sample are under 200,000 clones; about four fifths of them occurred a single time. In total, the top ten clones hold 15% to 20% of the sample.

Sequenced sample: PBMCs or T cells enriched from blood (not recorded which). Recombination connected TRBV2 to TRBJ1-6, with a tentative D gene TRBD1 over 5 matching bases. This clonotype was sampled from a man aged 60 to 69 who had recovered from COVID-19. The CDR3 amino acid sequence is: CASSDRVDSPLHF. The nucleotide sequence reads TGTGCCAGCAGTGACAGGGTAGATTCACCCCTCCACTTT.